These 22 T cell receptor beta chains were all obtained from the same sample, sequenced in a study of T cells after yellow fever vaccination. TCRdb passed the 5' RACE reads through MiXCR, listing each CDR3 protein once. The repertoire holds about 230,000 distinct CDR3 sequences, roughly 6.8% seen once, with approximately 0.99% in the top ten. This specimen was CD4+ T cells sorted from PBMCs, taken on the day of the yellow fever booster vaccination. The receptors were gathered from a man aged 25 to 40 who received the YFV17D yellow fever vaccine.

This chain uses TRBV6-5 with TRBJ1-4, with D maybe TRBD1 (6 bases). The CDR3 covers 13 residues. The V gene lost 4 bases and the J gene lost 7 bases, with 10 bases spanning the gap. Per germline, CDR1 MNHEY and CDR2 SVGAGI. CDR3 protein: CASSFTGIEKLFF. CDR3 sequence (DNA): TGTGCCAGCAGTTTCACAGGGATTGAAAAACTGTTTTTT.

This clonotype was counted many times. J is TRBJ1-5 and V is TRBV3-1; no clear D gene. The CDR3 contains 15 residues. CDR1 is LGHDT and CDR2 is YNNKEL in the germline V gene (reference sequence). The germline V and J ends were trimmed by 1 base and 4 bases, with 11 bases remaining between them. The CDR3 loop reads CASSQGANENQPQHF. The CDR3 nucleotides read TGTGCCAGCAGCCAAGGAGCGAACGAGAATCAGCCCCAGCATTTT.

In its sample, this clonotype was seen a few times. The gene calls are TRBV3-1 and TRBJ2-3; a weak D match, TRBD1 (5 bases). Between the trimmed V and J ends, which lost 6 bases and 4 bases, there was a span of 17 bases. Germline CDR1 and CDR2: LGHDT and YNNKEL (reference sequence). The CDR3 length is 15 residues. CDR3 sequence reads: CASSTTGGIADTQYF. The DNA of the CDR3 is TGTGCCAGCAGTACTACAGGCGGAATAGCAGATACGCAGTATTTT.

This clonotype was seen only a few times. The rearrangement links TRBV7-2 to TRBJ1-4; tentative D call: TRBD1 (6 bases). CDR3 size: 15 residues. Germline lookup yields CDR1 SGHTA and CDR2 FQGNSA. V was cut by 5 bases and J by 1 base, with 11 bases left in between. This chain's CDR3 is CASSDPGVTNEKLFF. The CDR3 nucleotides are TGTGCCAGCAGCGACCCAGGGGTAACTAATGAAAAACTGTTTTTT.

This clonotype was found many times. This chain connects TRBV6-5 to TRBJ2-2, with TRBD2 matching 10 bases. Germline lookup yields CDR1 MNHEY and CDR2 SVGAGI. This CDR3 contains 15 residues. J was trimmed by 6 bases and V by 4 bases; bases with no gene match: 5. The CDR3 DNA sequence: TGTGCCAGCAGTTCCCGAGCGGGAGGGTCCGGGGAGCTGTTTTTT. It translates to CASSSRAGGSGELFF.

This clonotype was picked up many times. CDR3 in amino acids: CSAKIPSSYNEQFF. The CDR3 coding sequence is TGCAGTGCCAAAATACCGAGCTCCTACAATGAGCAGTTCTTC. The V call is TRBV20-1, the J call TRBJ2-1, with D unclear. V lost 6 bases, J lost 0 bases, and 12 bases lay in between. Germline lookup yields CDR1 DFQATT and CDR2 SNEGSKA (reference sequence). The CDR3 totals 14 residues.

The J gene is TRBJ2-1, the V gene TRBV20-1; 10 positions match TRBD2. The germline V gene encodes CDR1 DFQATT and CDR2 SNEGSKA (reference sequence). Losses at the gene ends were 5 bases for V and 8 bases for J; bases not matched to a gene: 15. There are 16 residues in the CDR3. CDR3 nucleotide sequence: TGCAGTGCTCCCCAGCCCGGGACTAGCGAGTTACATGAGCAGTTCTTC. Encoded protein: CSAPQPGTSELHEQFF.

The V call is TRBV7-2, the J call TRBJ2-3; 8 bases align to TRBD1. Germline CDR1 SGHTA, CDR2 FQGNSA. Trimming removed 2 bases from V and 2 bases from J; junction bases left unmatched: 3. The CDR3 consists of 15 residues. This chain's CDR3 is CASSLRTGLTDTQYF. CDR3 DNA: TGTGCCAGCAGCTTAAGGACAGGGCTCACAGATACGCAGTATTTT.

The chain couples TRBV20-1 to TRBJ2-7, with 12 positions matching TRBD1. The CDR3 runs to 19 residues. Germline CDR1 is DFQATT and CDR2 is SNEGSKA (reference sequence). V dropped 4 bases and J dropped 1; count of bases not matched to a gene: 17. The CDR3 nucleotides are TGCAGTGCTATCCACCCACCGGGACAGGGGGCATTAAAGTCCTACGAGCAGTACTTC. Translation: CSAIHPPGQGALKSYEQYF.

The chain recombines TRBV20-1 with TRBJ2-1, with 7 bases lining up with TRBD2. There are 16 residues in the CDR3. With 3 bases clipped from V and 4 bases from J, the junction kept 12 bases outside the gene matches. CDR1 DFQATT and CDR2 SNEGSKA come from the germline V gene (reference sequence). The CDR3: CSASSPSGDFYNEQFF. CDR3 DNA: TGCAGTGCTAGTTCCCCCAGCGGGGATTTTTACAATGAGCAGTTCTTC.

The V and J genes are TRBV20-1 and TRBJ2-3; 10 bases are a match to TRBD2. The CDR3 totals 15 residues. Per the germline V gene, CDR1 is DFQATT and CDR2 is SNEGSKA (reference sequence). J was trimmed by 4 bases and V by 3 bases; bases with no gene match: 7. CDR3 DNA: TGCAGTGCTAGCCGCGTAGCGGGAGGCGCAGATACGCAGTATTTT. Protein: CSASRVAGGADTQYF.

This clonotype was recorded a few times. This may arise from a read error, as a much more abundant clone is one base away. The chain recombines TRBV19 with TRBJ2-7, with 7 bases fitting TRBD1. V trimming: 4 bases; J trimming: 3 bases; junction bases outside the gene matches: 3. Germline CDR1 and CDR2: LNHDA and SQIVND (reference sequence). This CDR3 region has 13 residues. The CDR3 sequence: CASSNGQDYEQYF. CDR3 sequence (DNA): TGTGCCAGTAGTAATGGACAGGACTACGAGCAGTACTTC.

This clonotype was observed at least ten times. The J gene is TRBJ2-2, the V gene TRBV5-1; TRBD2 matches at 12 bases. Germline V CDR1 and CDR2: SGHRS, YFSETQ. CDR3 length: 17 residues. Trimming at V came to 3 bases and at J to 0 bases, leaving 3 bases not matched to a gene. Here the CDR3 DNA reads TGCGCCAGCAGCTCGGGACTAGCGGGCCCGAACACCGGGGAGCTGTTTTTT. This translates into CASSSGLAGPNTGELFF. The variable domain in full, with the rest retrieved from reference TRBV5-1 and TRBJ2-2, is KAGVTQTPRYLIKTRGQQVTLSCSPISGHRSVSWYQQTPGQGLQFLFEYFSETQRNKGNFPGRFSGRQFSNSRSEMNVSTLELGDSALYLCASSSGLAGPNTGELFFGEGSRLTVL.

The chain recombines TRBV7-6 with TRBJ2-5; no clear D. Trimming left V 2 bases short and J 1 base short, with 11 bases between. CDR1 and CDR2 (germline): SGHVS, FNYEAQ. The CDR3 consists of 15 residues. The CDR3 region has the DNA TGTGCCAGCAGCTTAAGGGCTGACATCCAAGAGACCCAGTACTTC. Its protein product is CASSLRADIQETQYF.

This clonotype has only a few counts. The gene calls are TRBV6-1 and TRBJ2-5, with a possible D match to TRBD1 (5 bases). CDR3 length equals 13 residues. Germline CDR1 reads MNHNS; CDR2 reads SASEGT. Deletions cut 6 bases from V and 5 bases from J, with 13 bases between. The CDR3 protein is CASSVGVWETQYF. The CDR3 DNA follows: TGTGCCAGCAGCGTAGGGGTGTGGGAGACCCAGTACTTC.

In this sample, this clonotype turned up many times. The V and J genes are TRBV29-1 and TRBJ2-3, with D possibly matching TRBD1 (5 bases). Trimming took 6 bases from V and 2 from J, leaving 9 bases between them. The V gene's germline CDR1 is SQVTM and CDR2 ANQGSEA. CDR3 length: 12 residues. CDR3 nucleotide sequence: TGCAGCGTCGACAGCCCCACAGATACGCAGTATTTT. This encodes CSVDSPTDTQYF.

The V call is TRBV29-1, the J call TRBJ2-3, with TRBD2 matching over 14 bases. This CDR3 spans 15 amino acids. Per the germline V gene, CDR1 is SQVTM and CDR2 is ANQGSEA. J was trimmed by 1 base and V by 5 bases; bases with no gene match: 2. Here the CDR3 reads CSVQGLAGGTDTQYF. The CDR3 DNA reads TGCAGCGTTCAGGGACTAGCGGGAGGCACAGATACGCAGTATTTT.

The CDR3 coding sequence is TGCAGTGCTAGGGTACTCGGTCGTGCAGATACGCAGTATTTT. It specifies CSARVLGRADTQYF. The J gene is TRBJ2-3, the V gene TRBV20-1; D not resolved. The germline V gene encodes CDR1 DFQATT and CDR2 SNEGSKA (reference sequence). The CDR3 loop spans 14 amino acids. V was clipped by 3 bases and J by 4 bases, with 14 bases between them.

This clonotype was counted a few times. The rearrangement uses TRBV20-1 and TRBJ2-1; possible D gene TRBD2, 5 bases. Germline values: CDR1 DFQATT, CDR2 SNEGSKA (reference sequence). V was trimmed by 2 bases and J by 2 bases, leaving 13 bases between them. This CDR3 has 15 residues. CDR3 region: CSARNLATTYNEQFF. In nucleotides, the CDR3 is TGCAGTGCTAGAAATCTAGCTACAACCTACAATGAGCAGTTCTTC.

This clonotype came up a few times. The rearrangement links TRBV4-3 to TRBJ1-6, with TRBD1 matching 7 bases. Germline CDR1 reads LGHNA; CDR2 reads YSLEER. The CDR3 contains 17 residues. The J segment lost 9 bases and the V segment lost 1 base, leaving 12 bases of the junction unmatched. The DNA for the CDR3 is TGCGCCAGCAGCCAAGCCCCGACAGGGATGAAAGGTTCACCCCTCCACTTT. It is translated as CASSQAPTGMKGSPLHF.

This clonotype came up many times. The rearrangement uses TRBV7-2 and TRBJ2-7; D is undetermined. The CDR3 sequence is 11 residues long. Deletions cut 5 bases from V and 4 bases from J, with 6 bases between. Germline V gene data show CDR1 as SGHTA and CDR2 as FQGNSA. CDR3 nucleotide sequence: TGTGCCAGCAGCATACAATACGAGCAGTACTTC. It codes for CASSIQYEQYF.

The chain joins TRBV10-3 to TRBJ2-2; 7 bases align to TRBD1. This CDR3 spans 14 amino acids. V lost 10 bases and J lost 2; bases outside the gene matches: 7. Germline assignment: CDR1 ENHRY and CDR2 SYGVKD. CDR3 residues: CASAGTDNTGELFF. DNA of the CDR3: TGTGCCAGCGCCGGGACAGATAACACCGGGGAGCTGTTTTTT.